This TCR beta chain was identified in a study of blood T cells in healthy people across ages. Notes on the study in general: Donor CMV status was unknown, possibly confounding expanded clonotype changes.

The V gene's germline CDR1 is SGHRS and CDR2 YFSETQ. V was pared by 3 bases and J by 4 bases, with 4 bases of the junction left unmatched. The CDR3 is made up of 14 amino acids. In its sample, this clonotype was seen many times. Its antigen is not identified. Using a J-beta primer mix together with a sample-barcoded 5' primer, a second PCR was run for roughly 7 to 12 cycles. Tagging of each cDNA molecule was performed by a template-switch adaptor with 12 random nucleotides. One entry per CDR3 protein results from TCRdb running MiXCR on the 5' RACE reads. The repertoire has about a million distinct CDR3 sequences, around two fifths of them found once; the top ten carry around 13%.

This chain connects TRBV5-1 to TRBJ2-7, with TRBD1 matching 10 bases. This sequence was found in a man between 18 and 35 years old in good health. Specimen: blood. CDR3 sequence (DNA): TGCGCCAGCAGCTCCCGGGACAGGGGTTACGAGCAGTACTTC. Amino acids: CASSSRDRGYEQYF.